What follows are 26 T cell receptor beta chains derived from one specimen sequenced in a study of cytotoxic CD8 clonotypes in ibrutinib-treated CLL (dated by TCRdb to the early 2020s). The library relied on the immunoSEQ multiplex PCR assay. The immuneACCESS repertoire file appears here via TCRdb, limited to in-frame rearrangements. These files lack a portion of the clones; in checked studies, under half of the deficit traces to unresolved V genes, and the cause of the others is not known. This sample gives 30,000 to 40,000 clones in total; around 70% of them show up just once. Roughly 25% of the sample rests with the top ten. Sequencing was performed on PBMCs, taken before ibrutinib treatment. These receptors came from a human donor with chronic lymphocytic leukemia.

This clone was found a few times. The gene calls are TRBV10-3 and TRBJ2-1; 9 bases fit TRBD1. CDR1 ENHRY and CDR2 SYGVKD come from the germline V gene. The junction had 10 bases not matched to a gene; V was cut back by 5 bases and J by 5 bases. The CDR3 sequence is 16 residues long. The CDR3 here is CAISRAPGQGHNEQFF. CDR3 nucleotide sequence: TGTGCCATCAGTCGAGCCCCGGGACAGGGACACAATGAGCAGTTCTTC.

This clone was picked up many times. The chain has TRBV30 and TRBJ1-2; possible D gene TRBD1, 6 bases. Between the trimmed V and J ends, which lost 4 bases and 6 bases, there was a span of 12 bases. The CDR3 totals 12 residues. CDR1 and CDR2 (germline): GTSNPN, SVGIG (reference sequence). The CDR3 coding sequence is TGTGCCTGGACCTTAGGGGGTAATGGCTACACCTTC. It translates to CAWTLGGNGYTF.

The chain uses TRBV7-8 and TRBJ2-1, with D perhaps matching TRBD1 or TRBD2 (6 bases each). This CDR3 is built from 14 residues. V was clipped by 1 base and J by 10 bases, with 14 bases between them. Germline V lookup: CDR1 SGHVS, CDR2 FQNEAQ. CDR3 sequence (DNA): TGTGCCAGCAGCTTAGATCCGGGGGCGGGGGAGCAGTTCTTC. As protein: CASSLDPGAGEQFF.

This clone was seen a single time. The gene calls are TRBV2 and TRBJ2-5; D remains ambiguous. V shed 7 bases and J shed 5 bases, with 17 bases lying between them. The CDR3 sequence is 14 residues long. CDR1 is SNHLY and CDR2 is FYNNEI in the germline V gene. The CDR3 nucleotides read TGTGCCAGCACTGACCTCGTGGCCCGGGAGACCCAGTACTTC. The encoded protein is CASTDLVARETQYF.

CDR3 DNA sequence: TGTGCCAGCAGTTTCCCCGGCCAGCCCCAGCATTTT. Encoded protein: CASSFPGQPQHF. The gene calls are TRBV11-2 and TRBJ1-5; no firm D call. Germline-derived CDR1 and CDR2 are SGHAT and FQNNGV. V lost 6 bases, J lost 7 bases, and 10 bases lay in between. The CDR3 spans 12 residues.

The chain is built from TRBV28 and TRBJ2-7; 13 nucleotides line up with TRBD2. J was trimmed by 3 bases and V by 6 bases; bases with no gene match: 5. The CDR3 extends over 15 amino acids. CDR1 and CDR2 (germline): MDHEN, SYDVKM. Here the CDR3 DNA reads TGTGCCAGCAGCCCAGGGACTAGCGGGATCTACGAGCAGTACTTC. Residues: CASSPGTSGIYEQYF. Drawing the rest from reference TRBV28 and TRBJ2-7, the complete variable domain is DVKVTQSSRYLVKRTGEKVFLECVQDMDHENMFWYRQDPGLGLRLIYFSYDVKMKEKGDIPEGYSVSREKKERFSLILESASTNQTSMYLCASSPGTSGIYEQYFGPGTRLTVT.

The chain employs TRBV7-2 and TRBJ2-2; D remains unclear. Germline V gene data show CDR1 as SGHTA and CDR2 as FQGNSA. CDR3 length: 14 residues. V was pared by 1 base and J by 7 bases, with 10 bases between. The CDR3 protein is CASSLVPSGGELFF. The DNA of the CDR3 is TGTGCCAGCAGCTTAGTCCCGTCCGGCGGGGAGCTGTTTTTT.

This chain uses TRBV10-3 with TRBJ1-1; TRBD1 matches at 7 bases. V gave up 4 bases and J gave up 4 bases; unmatched junction bases: 6. Germline lookup yields CDR1 ENHRY and CDR2 SYGVKD. The CDR3 is 14 residues long. The CDR3: CAISGQGGFTEAFF. The DNA of the CDR3 is TGTGCCATCAGTGGTCAGGGGGGCTTCACTGAAGCTTTCTTT.

In its sample, this clone was seen a few times. V usage is TRBV11-2 and J usage is TRBJ2-3; TRBD2 aligns across 7 bases. The CDR3 has 15 residues. Trimming took 5 bases from V and 0 from J; bases not matched to a gene: 5. Germline assignment: CDR1 SGHAT and CDR2 FQNNGV. The CDR3 is CASSLWGGSTDTQYF. CDR3 DNA: TGTGCCAGCAGCCTTTGGGGGGGAAGCACAGATACGCAGTATTTT.

V usage is TRBV19 and J usage is TRBJ1-6, with 7 positions matching TRBD1. Trimming took 9 bases from V and 10 from J; bases not matched to a gene: 15. The CDR3 loop spans 15 amino acids. Per germline, CDR1 LNHDA and CDR2 SQIVND (reference sequence). The CDR3 protein is CASRSGNSGGSPLHF. As DNA, the CDR3 is TGTGCCAGCAGATCCGGGAACTCAGGGGGGTCACCCCTCCACTTT.

The chain employs TRBV5-1 and TRBJ2-7, with 8 bases lining up with TRBD1. Germline values: CDR1 SGHRS, CDR2 YFSETQ. V lost 4 bases, J lost 7 bases, and 13 bases stayed unmatched. The CDR3 length is 15 residues. CDR3 sequence (DNA): TGCGCCAGCAGCGTTGGGACAGGAGTCCCAGTAGAGCAGTACTTC. Protein product: CASSVGTGVPVEQYF.

The gene calls are TRBV28 and TRBJ2-7; D unclear. This CDR3 is 15 amino acids long. Trimming took 5 bases from V and 3 from J, leaving 17 bases between them. Germline V gene lookup returns CDR1 MDHEN and CDR2 SYDVKM. In nucleotides, the CDR3 is TGTGCCAGCAGTAGCCGTGGCGGAAGATTCTACGAGCAGTACTTC. As protein: CASSSRGGRFYEQYF.

The V call is TRBV5-1, the J call TRBJ1-1; 7 bases map to TRBD1. Germline CDR1 SGHRS, CDR2 YFSETQ. The CDR3 extends over 17 amino acids. Germline trimming cut 4 bases from V and 5 bases from J; bases unmatched to any gene: 17. The CDR3 nucleotides are TGCGCCAGCAGCCCGACGGACAGGACCGGAACACTGACTGAAGCTTTCTTT. Amino acids: CASSPTDRTGTLTEAFF.

This chain connects TRBV11-2 to TRBJ2-1, with a tentative D call TRBD2 (6 bases). The CDR3 length is 15 residues. The ends were cut back, 2 bases at V and 8 bases at J, with 16 bases in the middle. The germline V gene encodes CDR1 SGHAT and CDR2 FQNNGV. The CDR3 nucleotides read TGTGCCAGCAGCTTATTGGAGGGGCCTTTCCATGAGCAGTTCTTC. Translating gives CASSLLEGPFHEQFF.

The rearrangement uses TRBV18 and TRBJ2-3; the D is unclear. This CDR3 has 11 amino acids. V lost 6 bases and J 3 bases, leaving 4 bases between the germline ends. Germline assignment: CDR1 KGHSH and CDR2 LQKENI. This chain's CDR3 is CASSQTDTQYF. Here the CDR3 DNA reads TGTGCCAGCTCCCAAACAGATACGCAGTATTTT.

The V gene is TRBV11-3, the J gene TRBJ2-2, with D perhaps matching TRBD2 (6 bases). V lost 4 bases and J lost 0, with 21 bases in between. Germline CDR1 reads SGHNT; CDR2 reads YENEEA. The CDR3 has 19 residues. The CDR3 spells CASSSGGGFAGPNTGELFF. CDR3 nucleotides: TGTGCCAGCAGCTCCGGCGGTGGGTTTGCGGGACCGAACACCGGGGAGCTGTTTTTT.

V usage is TRBV18 and J usage is TRBJ2-1; D perhaps matches TRBD1 (5 bases). Germline V gene sequence: CDR1 KGHSH, CDR2 LQKENI. This CDR3 contains 18 residues. V lost 2 bases, J lost 0 bases, and 17 bases lay in between. In DNA, the CDR3 is TGTGCCAGCTCACCAAAAACAGGACCTCCCAGCTCCTACAATGAGCAGTTCTTC. Residues: CASSPKTGPPSSYNEQFF.

The chain has TRBV15 and TRBJ2-7; TRBD1 is a possible D gene (6 bases). CDR1 is LNHNV and CDR2 is YYDKDF in the germline V gene (reference sequence). The V end was cut by 3 bases, the J end by 6 bases, with 15 bases between. CDR3 size: 14 residues. Here the CDR3 DNA reads TGTGCCACCAGCAGGAGGACAGCATCAGGCGAGCAGTACTTC. Translating it yields CATSRRTASGEQYF.

The genes are TRBV27 and TRBJ2-5; TRBD2 matches at 16 bases. The CDR3 contains 18 residues. The germline V gene has CDR1 MNHEY and CDR2 SMNVEV (reference sequence). Germline trimming cut 1 base from V and 6 bases from J; bases unmatched to any gene: 8. The CDR3 spells CASSLYTGTSGGEKTQYF. The CDR3 DNA is TGTGCCAGCAGTTTATATACCGGGACTAGCGGGGGGGAAAAGACCCAGTACTTC.

The chain recombines TRBV4-1 with TRBJ2-1, with D tentatively TRBD1 (6 bases). Germline assignment: CDR1 MGHRA and CDR2 YSYEKL. The CDR3 totals 18 residues. Trimming removed 0 bases at V and 4 bases at J, with 19 bases between. As DNA, the CDR3 is TGCGCCAGCAGCCAAGATTGGGGGCCTGACAGGATATACAATGAGCAGTTCTTC. Translating it yields CASSQDWGPDRIYNEQFF.

This chain connects TRBV18 to TRBJ1-3; D gene unclear. Germline values: CDR1 KGHSH, CDR2 LQKENI. V lost 3 bases, J lost 3 bases, and 15 bases lay in between. This CDR3 has 16 amino acids. CDR3 sequence: CASSPRRRDLGNTIYF. The CDR3 bases are TGTGCCAGCTCACCCCGTCGGAGGGATCTTGGAAACACCATATATTTT. Looking up the rest from reference TRBV18 and TRBJ1-3 gives the full variable domain: NAGVMQNPRHLVRRRGQEARLRCSPMKGHSHVYWYRQLPEEGLKFMVYLQKENIIDESGMPKERFSAEFPKEGPSILRIQQVVRGDSAAYFCASSPRRRDLGNTIYFGEGSWLTVV.

Here the CDR3 DNA reads TGTGCCAGCAACCCTAGCGGGAGGGCTACAGATACGCAGTATTTT. Its translation: CASNPSGRATDTQYF. J is TRBJ2-3 and V is TRBV11-3; 12 bases map to TRBD2. The CDR3 extends over 15 amino acids. The germline V gene has CDR1 SGHNT and CDR2 YENEEA. The junction had 5 bases not matched to a gene; V was cut back by 7 bases and J by 3 bases. The full variable domain, rest sourced from reference TRBV11-3 and TRBJ2-3, is EAGVVQSPRYKIIEKKQPVAFWCNPISGHNTLYWYLQNLGQGPELLIRYENEEAVDDSQLPKDRFSAERLKGVDSTLKIQPAELGDSAVYLCASNPSGRATDTQYFGPGTRLTVL.

In its sample, this clone was seen a few times. The V gene is TRBV15, the J gene TRBJ1-2; D remains unclear. The CDR3 length is 14 residues. Germline V gives CDR1 LNHNV, CDR2 YYDKDF (reference sequence). The V and J ends lost 0 bases and 1 base respectively, with 6 bases between them. For the CDR3, the DNA is TGTGCCACCAGCAGAGATCGGGATAACTATGGCTACACCTTC. It yields the protein CATSRDRDNYGYTF.

The V and J genes are TRBV9 and TRBJ2-2, with unresolved D. This CDR3 contains 16 residues. Germline-derived CDR1 and CDR2 are SGDLS and YYNGEE. V lost 0 bases and J 0 bases, leaving 9 bases between the germline ends. CDR3 nucleotide sequence: TGTGCCAGCAGCGTAGCTCACTACCCGAACACCGGGGAGCTGTTTTTT. This codes for CASSVAHYPNTGELFF.

The V call is TRBV29-1, the J call TRBJ2-1; D perhaps matches TRBD1 (5 bases). V was pared by 5 bases and J by 3 bases, with 5 bases between. Germline V gene sequence: CDR1 SQVTM, CDR2 ANQGSEA. CDR3 length: 11 amino acids. The CDR3 region is CSVTGYNEQFF. CDR3 coding DNA: TGCAGCGTTACAGGCTACAATGAGCAGTTCTTC.

This sequence joins TRBV9 and TRBJ2-1; 7 nucleotides match TRBD1. This CDR3 region has 13 residues. Germline CDR1 and CDR2: SGDLS and YYNGEE. V was pared by 3 bases and J by 9 bases, with 6 bases of the junction left unmatched. The CDR3 region is CASSGRNRGEQFF. The CDR3, as DNA: TGTGCCAGCAGCGGAAGAAACAGGGGTGAGCAGTTCTTC. Based on the CDR3 plus reference TRBV9 and TRBJ2-1, the full variable domain is DSGVTQTPKHLITATGQRVTLRCSPRSGDLSVYWYQQSLDQGLQFLIQYYNGEERAKGNILERFSAQQFPDLHSELNLSSLELGDSALYFCASSGRNRGEQFFGPGTRLTVL.